Listed below are T cell receptor beta chains from one sample, sequenced in a study of T cells after yellow fever vaccination. TCRdb reanalysed the 5' RACE reads using MiXCR and keeps one entry per CDR3 protein. This sample has some 550,000 distinct CDR3 sequences, with approximately 21% found just once. Here the sequenced sample was PBMCs, taken 15 days after the yellow fever booster vaccination. The receptors here all came from a man under 40 who received the YFV17D yellow fever vaccine. CDR3s include the opening cysteine and the closing phenylalanine or tryptophan. Fields, in order: D gene, V gene, J gene, clone size, CDR3 DNA, CDR3 protein. A D gene is named only where the DNA matches it firmly. The listing skips clone size in some rows; elsewhere it reads once, few, many or a size class.

D: -; V: TRBV6-5; J: TRBJ1-1; size: many; DNA: TGTGCCAGCAGTTACATTGGTGGCGGCACTGAAGCTTTCTTT; CDR3: CASSYIGGGTEAFF
D: -; V: TRBV25-1; J: TRBJ2-3; size: -; DNA: TGTGCCAGCAGTGAATTCGAGGTCGTGGGGTTCGACACGCAGTATTTT; CDR3: CASSEFEVVGFDTQYF
D: -; V: TRBV5-1; J: TRBJ1-2; size: few; DNA: TGCGCCAGCAGCTTGAGGTTCGACTATGGCTACACCTTC; CDR3: CASSLRFDYGYTF
D: -; V: TRBV20-1; J: TRBJ2-7; size: -; DNA: TGCAGTGCCAGCTCTTCAGCGGAGATCTCCTACGAGCAGTACTTC; CDR3: CSASSSAEISYEQYF
D: -; V: TRBV7-9; J: TRBJ2-3; size: few; DNA: TGTGCCAGCAGTCTTCTTCCGTCCAGGCGGGGAGTGGCGCAGTATTTT; CDR3: CASSLLPSRRGVAQYF
D: -; V: TRBV20-1; J: TRBJ1-2; size: -; DNA: TGCAGTCCGTCCTCCATGGGAACCGATGGCTACACCTTC; CDR3: CSPSSMGTDGYTF
D: -; V: TRBV7-2; J: TRBJ2-7; size: once; DNA: TGTGCAAGCAGCTTACTGCCCCTAATCCCCTACGAGCAGTACTTC; CDR3: CASSLLPLIPYEQYF
D: -; V: TRBV28; J: TRBJ2-2; size: few; DNA: TGTGCCAGCAGTTTAATGGGGGACACCGGGGAGCTGTTTTTT; CDR3: CASSLMGDTGELFF
D: TRBD2; V: TRBV5-1; J: TRBJ2-7; size: -; DNA: TGCGCCAGCAGAAGACTAGCGGGATTGAGCTCCTACGAGCAGTACTTC; CDR3: CASRRLAGLSSYEQYF
D: -; V: TRBV5-1; J: TRBJ1-5; size: few; DNA: TGCGCCAGCAGCGTCTCCCAGGGCAGCCAGCCCCAGCATTTT; CDR3: CASSVSQGSQPQHF
D: -; V: TRBV9; J: TRBJ2-3; size: many; DNA: TGTGCCAGCAGCTCGTCTCCACCAGATACGCAGTATTTT; CDR3: CASSSSPPDTQYF
D: -; V: TRBV4-3; J: TRBJ2-3; size: -; DNA: TGCGCCAGCAGCCAAGATTGGGTCAGTAGCACAGATACGCAGTATTTT; CDR3: CASSQDWVSSTDTQYF
D: TRBD1; V: TRBV4-2; J: TRBJ2-2; size: -; DNA: TGTGCCAGCAGCTACACAGGGGTAGCCGGGGAGCTGTTTTTT; CDR3: CASSYTGVAGELFF
D: -; V: TRBV7-9; J: TRBJ2-3; size: -; DNA: TGTGCCAGCAGCTCGGGGGTGGATACGCAGTATTTT; CDR3: CASSSGVDTQYF
D: -; V: TRBV5-4; J: TRBJ2-7; size: few; DNA: TGTGCCAGCAGCTGGGGGGGGGGCATCGGCTACGAGCAGTACTTC; CDR3: CASSWGGGIGYEQYF
D: -; V: TRBV4-3; J: TRBJ2-5; size: -; DNA: TGCGCCAGCAGCCCCTCGCTGGCCGGAGAGACCCAGTACTTC; CDR3: CASSPSLAGETQYF
D: -; V: TRBV5-1; J: TRBJ1-2; size: -; DNA: TGCGCCAGCAGCTTGACGGCAGGGGCGAATGGCTACACCTTC; CDR3: CASSLTAGANGYTF
D: TRBD2; V: TRBV20-1; J: TRBJ2-7; size: -; DNA: TGCAGTGCTGCCGAGACTAGCGTCAACTCCTACGAGCCGTACTTC; CDR3: CSAAETSVNSYEPYF
D: -; V: TRBV28; J: TRBJ1-5; size: -; DNA: TGTGCCACCTCTGCCAGGGCTCGGCCCCAGCATTTT; CDR3: CATSARARPQHF
D: TRBD2; V: TRBV29-1; J: TRBJ2-1; size: few; DNA: TGCAGCGCCTATAGCGGGAACAGCGACAATGAGCAGTTCTTC; CDR3: CSAYSGNSDNEQFF
D: TRBD1; V: TRBV12-5; J: TRBJ2-7; size: few; DNA: TGTGCTAGTGGTTTGGAAACAGGACAGGGAAGTCGTGAGCAGTACTTC; CDR3: CASGLETGQGSREQYF
D: -; V: TRBV19; J: TRBJ2-5; size: -; DNA: TGTGCCAGTAGTATCGGGGACAACCCCATTCGAGAGACCCAGTACTTC; CDR3: CASSIGDNPIRETQYF
D: -; V: TRBV6-5; J: TRBJ2-3; size: few; DNA: TGTGCCAGCAGTTACTCGTGGCGGCTCCGCACAGATACGCAGTATTTT; CDR3: CASSYSWRLRTDTQYF
D: -; V: TRBV12-3/TRBV12-4; J: TRBJ2-1; size: few; DNA: TGTGCCAGCAGCCGAATCACGGGCTCGGGCTCCTACAATGAGCAGTTCTTC; CDR3: CASSRITGSGSYNEQFF
D: -; V: TRBV29-1; J: TRBJ2-1; size: few; DNA: TGCAGCGTTGAAGGAATGAGTAGCTCCTACAATGAGCAGTTCTTC; CDR3: CSVEGMSSSYNEQFF
D: -; V: TRBV7-2; J: TRBJ2-3; size: -; DNA: TGTGCCAGCAGCTTGGCTTGGCCCACAGATACGCAGTATTTT; CDR3: CASSLAWPTDTQYF
D: -; V: TRBV25-1; J: TRBJ2-3; size: -; DNA: TGTGCCAGCAGCCTGCCGGGCCAAAACACAGATACGCAGTATTTT; CDR3: CASSLPGQNTDTQYF
D: -; V: TRBV12-3/TRBV12-4; J: TRBJ2-1; size: few; DNA: TGTGCCAGCAGTTTATACCTGAATAATGAGCAGTTCTTC; CDR3: CASSLYLNNEQFF
D: -; V: TRBV27; J: TRBJ2-7; size: few; DNA: TGTGCCAGCAGTTTCAGTTTCAGTAACTACGAGCAGTACTTC; CDR3: CASSFSFSNYEQYF
D: TRBD2; V: TRBV12-3/TRBV12-4; J: TRBJ2-7; size: few; DNA: TGTGCCAGCAGCTCCAGACTAGCGGGAGACCACGAGCAGTACTTC; CDR3: CASSSRLAGDHEQYF
D: -; V: TRBV20-1; J: TRBJ2-5; size: few; DNA: TGCAGTGCTAGACGGGGGCAGGGAGAGACCCAGTACTTC; CDR3: CSARRGQGETQYF
D: TRBD2; V: TRBV5-1; J: TRBJ2-2; size: -; DNA: TGCGCCAGCAGGTTAGGAGCGGGACCCACCGGGGAGCTGTTTTTT; CDR3: CASRLGAGPTGELFF
D: TRBD2; V: TRBV7-2; J: TRBJ2-7; size: few; DNA: TGTGCCAGCAGCTTAGACGTCCGGCTAGCGGGAGCCGAGCAGTACTTC; CDR3: CASSLDVRLAGAEQYF